This TCR beta chain stems from a study of regulatory T cells in long-lasting Graves disease. Notes on the study in general: Repertoires from persistent disease leaned toward TRBV28, TRBJ1-2 and TRBJ2-5. Having only a small sample size may have limited accuracy.

Time point here: persistent/refractory GD, antithyroid drugs over 5 years with positive TRAb. With RNA extracted from PBMCs as input, the TCR library was made. Arm-PCR of CDR3 regions with iRepertoire HTBI primers generated TCR beta libraries. One entry per CDR3 protein, called by TCRdb with MiXCR from the multiplex PCR reads. The data contain hundreds of thousands of distinct CDR3 sequences, around 32% of them singletons. A word on this clonotype: What it recognizes is unknown.

CDR3 size: 11 residues. V dropped 2 bases and J dropped 6 bases, with 2 bases sitting between them. Germline CDR1 reads LGHNT; CDR2 reads FRNRAP. This rearrangement joins TRBV12-5 to TRBJ2-1; D remains unclear. The sample here was peripheral blood mononuclear cells (PBMCs), taken when the disease was refractory, from a patient treated with antithyroid drugs. This clonotype was sampled from a female donor with Graves disease. Here the CDR3 reads CASGLINEQFF. DNA for the CDR3: TGTGCTAGTGGTTTGATCAATGAGCAGTTCTTC.